The present T cell receptor (beta chain) was sequenced within a study of cytomegalovirus exposure and HLA in healthy donors (dated by TCRdb to about 2017). Study-level background: An earlier analysis of approximately 550 of the donors reported more than 250 Gb of sequence data and 117 million unique TCR beta sequences from about 180 million T cells. Approximately 300 gigabases of sequencing data and roughly 80 million unique TCR sequences made up an early release that covered nearly 650 HLA-typed donors. Of the approximately 400 genotyped donors, 65% to 90% fell in the genetic ancestry cluster associated with self-reported Caucasian donors. The study was designed to test whether signatures of past pathogen exposure could be identified by cataloging public T cell receptors. The study used immunosequencing to profile the T cell repertoires of under 700 subjects and linked those repertoires to cytomegalovirus serostatus. Along with the 666-subject first cohort, a separate validation cohort of 120 different subjects was used. The study combined high-throughput TCR immunosequencing, statistical association of individual TCRs with disease status, and machine learning to predict cytomegalovirus infection status. A later analysis re-analyzed previously published TCR beta repertoires from 550 to 700 donors and added high-resolution HLA genotyping to study TCR occurrence patterns. Rather than using new phenotypic data, the later analysis identified candidate immune exposures from TCR beta sequences and from how often those sequences occurred across donors. An earlier analysis of approximately 580 of the donors used high-throughput TCR beta sequencing to judge whether each TCR beta V gene segment behaved as functional or pseudogenic. Donor age, sex, ethnicity and CMV serostatus were compiled together with the repertoire data. A later genetic analysis took genome-wide SNP genotypes for about three fifths of the 666 donors and used that subset as a discovery cohort. All discovery cohort repertoires had been generated using a single sequencing platform. Class I and class II HLA loci were covered by the typing at four-digit resolution. Typing coverage differed by locus: A, B, C, DRB1 and DQB1 were typed in roughly 620-630 donors, DQA1 in roughly 510, DPA1 in over 600, and DPB1 in around 490. A few DR-DQ haplotypes were treated as single units for association and clustering because of strong linkage in the cohort. On average, 235,054 unique TCR beta nucleotide sequences were sequenced per donor among 398 genotyped donors of the cohort, with 15% to 20% of those sequences being non-productive. Points the paper makes about the study in general: A later analysis found that HLA-associated TCR beta chains were more clonally expanded and had lower generation probabilities than equally common non-associated chains. Some IMGT-functional V segments, including TRBV6-2 and TRBV6-3, could not be told apart with the 87-base-pair reads, so those segments were excluded. Because some donors lacked HLA typing at each locus, the association tests relied only on the typed subset. Strong co-occurrence of HLA alleles, especially DR and DQ, made assigning TCR associations to individual alleles difficult. A total of 164 TCR beta chains were listed by the study as associated with cytomegalovirus. A later analysis found that most CMV-associated TCR beta chains appeared HLA-restricted, with HLA associations seemingly driven largely by CMV exposure. Compared with the approximately 670-donor mean, donors in an Asian-associated ancestry cluster had fewer N-insertions in productive TCRs, according to a later genetic analysis. A later analysis reported that several top co-occurrence clusters appeared linked to parvovirus B19, influenza, CMV and Epstein-Barr virus. A cluster of highly shared sequence variants was judged likely to represent a technical artifact of the sequencing pipeline. A later analysis found that TCR association rates varied across HLA loci, with DRB1 alleles showing the most associated TCRs and HLA-C alleles the fewest. This cohort had only TCR beta chains sequenced, and the lack of alpha or paired-chain data limited which features could be detected. The earlier analysis of approximately 560 of the donors excluded over 15 rarely observed V segments, including chromosome 9 orphons, because counts were too low. V-gene and J-gene trimming of TCR beta chains was associated with a missense DCLRE1C variant in a later genetic analysis, and the association was replicated in an independent cohort. According to the authors, the approach could potentially be generalized to other disease states and immunological phenotypes. Linkage disequilibrium might explain the correlated functional status among segregating V segments, but an unknown experimental factor could not be ruled out. An earlier analysis of approximately 500 of the donors showed that most TCR beta V segments appeared in productive rearrangements either about 90% or about 30% of the time, which broadly matched IMGT annotations. The presence/absence analyses assumed that sequencing depth was roughly uniform across donors, and that assumption may not be true. Most TCR sequences were observed very rarely across donors, whereas some public TCRs were present in many individuals. In both the original and validation cohorts, the classifier was reported to diagnose cytomegalovirus status with high specificity and sensitivity. A later analysis associated about 17,000 TCR beta sequences with specific HLA alleles at a false discovery rate of 0.05. For the cohort, immune exposure information was limited to CMV serostatus. A further reported finding was that TCR beta sequences accurately predicted the HLA-A and HLA-B alleles for most subjects in the first cohort. In vitro tests confirmed that a few of the cytomegalovirus-associated TCR beta chains recognize cytomegalovirus antigens.

Concerning this clone: No antigen is known for it. No clone much larger than this one lies a single base away; base qualities are absent.

The library was generated by the immunoSEQ multiplex PCR assay. A mixture of 60 forward primers for TCR Vbeta segments and 13 reverse primers for TCR Jbeta segments was used in the multiplex PCR. Amplification of the CDR3 region of rearranged TCR beta genes was performed with a multiplex PCR assay on genomic DNA. Amplified TCR beta libraries were sequenced as 87-base-pair reads on the Illumina HiSeq System. The source study handled its data this way. In a later analysis, tens of millions of unique TCR beta chains were counted across the approximately 670 repertoires, and about 9.9 million of these chains were shared by at least two donors. Raw reads were error-corrected and collapsed into unique sequences by a nearest-neighbor algorithm in which closely related sequences were merged to remove PCR and sequencing errors. Alignment of CDR3 sequences to IMGT reference sequences was used to assign V, D and J gene segments. For a sequence to be retained, at least a six-nucleotide match to both a V gene segment and a J gene segment was required. Rearrangements were classified as productive when the CDR3 lacked stop codons and remained in frame with V and J, and all other rearrangements were classified as non-productive. Following IMGT convention, CDR3 was defined as the stretch from the second conserved V-encoded cysteine to the conserved J-encoded phenylalanine. Sequences without an unambiguous match to a single V gene segment were excluded from the earlier analysis of 450 to 650 of the donors. In an earlier analysis of more than 500 of the donors, a V segment was called functional when productive rearrangements were above 56.7%, and segregating when the standard deviation between donors exceeded 5%. To diagnose cytomegalovirus status from the catalog of TCR beta chain sequences, a statistical classification framework was built. In a later analysis, TCR nucleotide sequences were compared against IMGT/GENE-DB human TR gene sequences so that V and J genes could be assigned. The TCRdist pipeline was used in a later analysis to assign CDR3 sequences and most-parsimonious VDJ recombination scenarios. In a later analysis, each TCR beta chain was defined by its CDR3 amino acid sequence together with its V-gene family, and reads lacking a unique V-gene family were excluded. In a later analysis, 500 to 700 highly shared, low-generation-probability nucleotide sequences were removed to address suspected cross-contamination and a sequencing artifact. For each public chain, a later analysis derived a clonal expansion index from normalized ranks of inferred template counts within each repertoire. In a later analysis, generation probabilities were computed using a VDJ recombination model fitted to out-of-frame rearrangements, and the results were checked against IGoR. In a later analysis, hypergeometric tests were used to score TCR-TCR, TCR-HLA and TCR-CMV co-occurrence, with a repertoire-size bias correction applied to TCR pairs. In a later analysis, false discovery rates were estimated by permuting HLA or CMV assignments 20 times. In a later analysis, co-occurring TCRs were grouped using DBSCAN, and TCRdist sequence similarity was added for clustering within HLA-allele-positive subsets. For co-occurrence clustering, repertoires with fewer than 30,000 or more than 120,000 public chains were excluded, along with about five repertoires with anomalous nucleotide sharing. As stored in TCRdb, this immuneACCESS dataset retains in-frame rearrangements with V and J assigned. A fraction of the clones does not appear; measured against another copy, unresolved V genes explain less than half of the discrepancy, and the remainder lacks a known reason. V and J calls and clone size are given by that table; D and trimming were obtained from the DNA. A total of about 88,000 clones appear in this sample, approximately 71% of them only once. 16% of the sample is held by the ten biggest clonotypes.

The CDR3, from cysteine to phenylalanine, totals 15 residues. Only the CDR3 DNA stays, 45 bases, in frame from base 1. The germline V gene yields MRHNA for CDR1 and SNTAGT for CDR2. V trim: 3 bases; J trim: 3 bases; unmatched bases: 4. The cohort consisted of some 730 healthy bone marrow donors. At the time of sampling, every cohort member was nominally healthy, though immune exposures that went unrecorded were likely present. The donor was CMV seropositive and belonged to the group of around 300 seropositive cohort members. A peripheral blood sample was provided by each donor, and peripheral blood mononuclear cells were used for TCR beta sequencing. The Qiagen DNeasy Blood Extraction Kit was used to extract genomic DNA from the blood cell samples.

The sample consisted of PBMCs. This sequence originates from a woman aged 18-35 years in good health and CMV-seropositive. The chain was built from TRBV6-4 and TRBJ2-1; TRBD1 lines up with 8 middle nucleotides. This receptor has the CDR3 CASSEGTGGYNEQFF. DNA sequence: TGTGCCAGCAGTGAAGGTACAGGGGGCTACAATGAGCAGTTCTTC.